These 21 T cell receptor beta chains came from one sample sequenced in a study of T cells after yellow fever vaccination. Using its own MiXCR run on the 5' RACE reads, TCRdb lists one record per CDR3 protein. The sample carries about 200,000 distinct CDR3 sequences, around 3.1% recorded once. The source material was CD4+ T cells sorted from PBMCs, sampled 10 days after the yellow fever booster vaccination. These receptors came from a man aged 18 to 30 who received the YFV17D yellow fever vaccine.

This rearrangement joins TRBV12-3 or TRBV12-4 to TRBJ1-2; D is unresolved. The CDR3 has 15 amino acids. The V end was cut by 2 bases, the J end by 0 bases, with 10 bases between. CDR3 sequence reads: CASSLLRSPNYGYTF. CDR3 sequence (DNA): TGTGCCAGCAGTTTACTCCGGAGTCCTAACTATGGCTACACCTTC.

The chain couples TRBV20-1 to TRBJ2-1, with TRBD2 matching 7 bases. Germline lookup yields CDR1 DFQATT and CDR2 SNEGSKA (reference sequence). This CDR3 spans 14 amino acids. J was trimmed by 5 bases and V by 6 bases; bases with no gene match: 10. CDR3 in amino acids: CSAFWGGKNNEQFF. For the CDR3, the DNA is TGCAGTGCCTTCTGGGGGGGGAAAAACAATGAGCAGTTCTTC.

The sample holds many counts of this clonotype. The rearrangement joins TRBV10-3 to TRBJ2-5, with D possibly TRBD2 on 6 matching bases. The CDR3 is made up of 17 amino acids. V lost 3 bases to trimming and J lost 2 bases, with 19 bases between them. The germline gives CDR1 ENHRY, CDR2 SYGVKD. The CDR3 sequence is CAISDPTSVGGQETQYF. CDR3 nucleotides: TGTGCCATCAGTGATCCGACCTCTGTGGGGGGACAAGAGACCCAGTACTTC.

In regard to this clonotype: A junction boundary mismatches the germline segment, possibly from a read error. V and J are TRBV7-2 and TRBJ2-3, with D tentatively TRBD2 (7 bases). The CDR3 spans 18 residues. The germline V gene encodes CDR1 SGHTA and CDR2 FQGNSA. The CDR3 region has the DNA TGTGCCAGCGGCTTAAGCTCCTACGCGGGGGCCCTCACAGATACGCAGTATTTT. Its translation: CASGLSSYAGALTDTQYF.

This clonotype was observed many times. This chain joins TRBV12-3 or TRBV12-4 and TRBJ2-5; TRBD2 matches at 7 bases. The CDR3 consists of 15 residues. The trim removed 3 bases at V and 2 bases at J, leaving 6 bases unmatched. The CDR3 reads CASSLTGGGQETQYF. The CDR3 DNA is TGTGCCAGCAGTTTGACTGGGGGGGGTCAAGAGACCCAGTACTTC.

This clonotype came up a few times. The J gene is TRBJ2-1, the V gene TRBV20-1; maybe TRBD1 (8 bases). This CDR3 spans 14 amino acids. Germline assignment: CDR1 DFQATT and CDR2 SNEGSKA (reference sequence). V shed 3 bases and J shed 3 bases, with 12 bases lying between them. The DNA for the CDR3 is TGCAGTGCTAGGACAGGGGAGGGCTACAATGAGCAGTTCTTC. Translating it yields CSARTGEGYNEQFF.

There are many counts of this clonotype. The rearrangement links TRBV12-3 or TRBV12-4 to TRBJ1-1, with unresolved D. This CDR3 is built from 14 residues. Trimming removed 6 bases from V and 2 bases from J, with 13 bases in between. In DNA, the CDR3 is TGTGCCAGCAGCCTAACATCGGGTAACACTGAAGCTTTCTTT. Translating it yields CASSLTSGNTEAFF.

Ten or more counts support this clonotype. The genes are TRBV7-9 and TRBJ1-4; D ambiguous. This CDR3 is built from 17 residues. V lost 2 bases and J lost 4, with 17 bases in between. The germline V gene has CDR1 SEHNR and CDR2 FQNEAQ (reference sequence). CDR3 in DNA: TGTGCCAGCAGCTTAATTGGCCGGAAAACTATTAATGAAAAACTGTTTTTT. Translation gives CASSLIGRKTINEKLFF.

This clonotype was seen ten or more times. J is TRBJ1-5 and V is TRBV27; the D is unclear. Deletions cut 6 bases from V and 3 bases from J, with 12 bases between. CDR1 is MNHEY, CDR2 SMNVEV, per germline (reference sequence). The CDR3 has 14 amino acids. CDR3: CASRSSQHNQPQHF. The CDR3 DNA is TGTGCCAGCAGATCGAGTCAGCACAATCAGCCCCAGCATTTT.

In this sample, this clonotype turned up a few times. The genes are TRBV24-1 and TRBJ2-2; unclear D gene. The V gene's germline CDR1 is KGHDR and CDR2 SFDVKD. V was cut by 7 bases and J by 8 bases, with 4 bases left in between. This CDR3 contains 10 residues. The CDR3 sequence is CATRSGELFF. CDR3 coding DNA: TGTGCCACCAGATCGGGGGAGCTGTTTTTT.

V is TRBV5-1 and J is TRBJ2-2; D possibly corresponds to TRBD1 (6 bases). Germline CDR1 is SGHRS and CDR2 is YFSETQ. The CDR3 extends over 14 amino acids. With 7 bases removed from V and 1 base from J, the gap between germline ends came to 11 bases. This CDR3 is CASGLTGNTGELFF. In nucleotides, the CDR3 is TGCGCCAGCGGATTGACAGGGAACACCGGGGAGCTGTTTTTT.

V gene TRBV29-1 combines with J gene TRBJ1-1; 7 bases match TRBD1. The CDR3 is 14 residues long. Germline CDR1 SQVTM, CDR2 ANQGSEA. The J segment lost 5 bases and the V segment lost 6 bases, leaving 12 bases of the junction unmatched. CDR3 protein: CSVVRGAEATEAFF. CDR3 in DNA: TGCAGCGTCGTCAGGGGGGCTGAAGCGACTGAAGCTTTCTTT.

Comments on this clonotype: One base away lies a much larger clone, so this may be a sequencing read error. This chain's CDR3 is CASSLGGVYGYSF. In nucleotides, the CDR3 is TGCGCCAGCAGCTTGGGAGGAGTCTATGGCTACTCCTTC. The chain joins TRBV5-1 to TRBJ1-2; D is ambiguous. CDR3 length equals 13 residues. The germline V gene has CDR1 SGHRS and CDR2 YFSETQ. The entire variable domain, with the rest obtained from reference TRBV5-1 and TRBJ1-2, is as follows: KAGVTQTPRYLIKTRGQQVTLSCSPISGHRSVSWYQQTPGQGLQFLFEYFSETQRNKGNFPGRFSGRQFSNSRSEMNVSTLELGDSALYLCASSLGGVYGYSFGSGTRLTVV.

The chain carries TRBV20-1 and TRBJ2-1; 9 positions match TRBD1. There are 15 residues in the CDR3. V dropped 5 bases and J dropped 7; count of bases not matched to a gene: 12. Per the germline V gene, CDR1 is DFQATT and CDR2 is SNEGSKA (reference sequence). CDR3 DNA sequence: TGCAGTGCTCCTTCTGGGACAGGGACGCGAAATGAGCAGTTCTTC. It specifies CSAPSGTGTRNEQFF.

The chain recombines TRBV6-5 with TRBJ2-3, with D possibly matching TRBD2 (6 bases). The CDR3 runs 14 residues. Germline V gene lookup returns CDR1 MNHEY and CDR2 SVGAGI. V lost 2 bases and J lost 9, with 15 bases in between. CDR3 DNA: TGTGCCAGCAGTTACACCCTTCTGGAGGGGACGCAGTATTTT. Protein product: CASSYTLLEGTQYF.

This clonotype turned up a few times. The chain employs TRBV3-1 and TRBJ2-2; 12 bases are a match to TRBD2. CDR3 length: 22 amino acids. Unmatched junction bases numbered 18, after V lost 0 bases and J lost 4 bases. Germline V gene sequence: CDR1 LGHDT, CDR2 YNNKEL (reference sequence). CDR3 bases: TGTGCCAGCAGCCAAGATCGGTCCCTAGCGGGGGGGCCGGTGCTCGCCACCGGGGAGCTGTTTTTT. Protein: CASSQDRSLAGGPVLATGELFF.

This clonotype was picked up many times. The chain employs TRBV5-5 and TRBJ1-2; D might be TRBD1 (5 bases). The V gene lost 0 bases and the J gene lost 7 bases, with 13 bases spanning the gap. In germline, CDR1 is SGHKS, CDR2 YYEKEE (reference sequence). This CDR3 has 14 residues. CDR3 loop: CASSLGEGDRGYTF. The CDR3 nucleotides read TGTGCCAGCAGCTTGGGTGAAGGGGACCGTGGCTACACCTTC.

At least ten counts were recorded for this clonotype. The rearrangement links TRBV9 to TRBJ2-3, with 7 positions matching TRBD2. CDR3 length: 14 amino acids. The V and J ends lost 3 bases and 3 bases, in that order; junction bases with no gene match: 4. The V gene's germline CDR1 is SGDLS and CDR2 YYNGEE. The CDR3 protein is CASSAAGSTDTQYF. Here the CDR3 DNA reads TGTGCCAGCAGCGCAGCGGGATCTACAGATACGCAGTATTTT.

This clonotype was detected many times. V is TRBV6-5 and J is TRBJ2-2, with 9 bases lining up with TRBD1. This CDR3 spans 15 amino acids. J lost 5 bases, V lost 0 bases, and 1 base had no gene match. Looked up from germline, CDR1 is MNHEY and CDR2 is SVGAGI. The CDR3 loop reads CASSYSTGGTGELFF. CDR3 DNA: TGTGCCAGCAGTTACTCGACAGGGGGGACCGGGGAGCTGTTTTTT.

The genes are TRBV7-2 and TRBJ1-5; D is perhaps TRBD1 (5 bases). Germline CDR1 reads SGHTA; CDR2 reads FQGNSA. Trimming pared 1 base from V and 9 bases from J, leaving 13 bases between. The CDR3 consists of 14 residues. Here the CDR3 DNA reads TGTGCCAGCAGCTTAGGGCAGGGTAGTGGGCCCCAGCATTTT. Translating gives CASSLGQGSGPQHF.

This clonotype has ten or more counts. V usage is TRBV29-1 and J usage is TRBJ2-3; D possibly corresponds to TRBD1 (6 bases). Germline V gives CDR1 SQVTM, CDR2 ANQGSEA. This CDR3 contains 14 residues. V lost 3 bases and J lost 1, with 11 bases in between. CDR3 amino acids: CSVDIQGGTDTQYF. The CDR3 nucleotides read TGCAGCGTTGATATACAGGGTGGCACAGATACGCAGTATTTT.